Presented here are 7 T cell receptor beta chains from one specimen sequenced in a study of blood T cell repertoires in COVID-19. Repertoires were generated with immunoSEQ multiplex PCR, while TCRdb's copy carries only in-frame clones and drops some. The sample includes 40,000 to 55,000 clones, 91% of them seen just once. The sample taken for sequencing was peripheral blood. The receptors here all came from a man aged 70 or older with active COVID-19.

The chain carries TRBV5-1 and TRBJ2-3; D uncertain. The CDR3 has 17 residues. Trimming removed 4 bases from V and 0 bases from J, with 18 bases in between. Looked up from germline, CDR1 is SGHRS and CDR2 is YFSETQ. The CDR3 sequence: CASSAYSQPRSTDTQYF. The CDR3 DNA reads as TGCGCCAGCAGCGCCTACAGCCAGCCCCGAAGCACAGATACGCAGTATTTT.

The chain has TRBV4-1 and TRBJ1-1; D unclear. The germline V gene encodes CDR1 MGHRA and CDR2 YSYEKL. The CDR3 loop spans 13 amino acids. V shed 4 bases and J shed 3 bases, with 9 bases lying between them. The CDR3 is CASSPLSDTEAFF. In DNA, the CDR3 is TGCGCCAGCAGCCCGCTCTCGGACACTGAAGCTTTCTTT.

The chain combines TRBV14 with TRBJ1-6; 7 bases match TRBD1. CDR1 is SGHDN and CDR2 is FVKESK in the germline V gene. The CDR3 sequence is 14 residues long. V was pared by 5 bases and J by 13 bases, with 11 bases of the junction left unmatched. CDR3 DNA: TGTGCCAGCAGCTACCGGGACAGCGGGTCCCCCCTCCACTTT. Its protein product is CASSYRDSGSPLHF.

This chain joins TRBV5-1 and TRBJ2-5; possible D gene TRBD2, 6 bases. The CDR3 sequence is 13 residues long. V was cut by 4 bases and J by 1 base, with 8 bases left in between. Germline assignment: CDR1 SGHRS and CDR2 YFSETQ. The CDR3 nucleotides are TGCGCCAGCAGCCTGGGACTCCAAGAGACCCAGTACTTC. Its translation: CASSLGLQETQYF.

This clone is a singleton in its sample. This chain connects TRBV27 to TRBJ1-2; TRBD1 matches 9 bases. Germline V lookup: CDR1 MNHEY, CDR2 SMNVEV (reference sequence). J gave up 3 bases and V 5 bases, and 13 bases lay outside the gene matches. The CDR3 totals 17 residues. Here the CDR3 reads CASSPGTGRFGDYGYTF. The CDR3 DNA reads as TGTGCCAGCAGTCCTGGGACAGGGAGGTTCGGTGACTATGGCTACACCTTC.

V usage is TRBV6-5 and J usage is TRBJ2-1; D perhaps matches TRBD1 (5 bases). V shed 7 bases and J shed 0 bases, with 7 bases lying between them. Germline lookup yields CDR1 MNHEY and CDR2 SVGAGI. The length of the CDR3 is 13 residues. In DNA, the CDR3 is TGTGCCAGCAATAGGGGCTCCTACAATGAGCAGTTCTTC. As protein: CASNRGSYNEQFF.

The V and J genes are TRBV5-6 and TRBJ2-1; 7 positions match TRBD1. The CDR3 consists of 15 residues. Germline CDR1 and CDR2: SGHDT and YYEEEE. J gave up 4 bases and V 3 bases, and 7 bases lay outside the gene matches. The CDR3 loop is CASSYRQGSYNEQFF. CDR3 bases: TGTGCCAGCAGCTATAGACAGGGCTCGTACAATGAGCAGTTCTTC.